This T cell receptor (beta chain) was recorded in a study of CD8+ T cells in alopecia areata. This CDR3 has 14 residues. Germline trimming cut 2 bases from V and 4 bases from J; bases unmatched to any gene: 5. Germline CDR1 reads GTSNPN; CDR2 reads SVGIG (reference sequence). As to treatment: oral pan-JAK inhibitor, 5-10 mg twice daily. Reverse transcription of extracted RNA yielded cDNA, which provided the sequencing template. The data were produced by immunoSEQ multiplex PCR, yet TCRdb's version contains in-frame clones alone and is incomplete. The sample contains more than 150,000 clones, 40% to 55% of which appear only once.

V usage is TRBV30 and J usage is TRBJ1-2, with 9 bases fitting TRBD1. The source is a human donor with alopecia areata. Sample: CD8+ T cells sorted from blood, taken between weeks 51 and 52, from a patient treated with tofacitinib. CDR3 protein: CAWSQTGGGYGYTF. The CDR3, as DNA: TGTGCCTGGAGTCAAACAGGGGGCGGCTATGGCTACACCTTC.